The 5 T cell receptor beta chains reported below all come from one sample, sequenced in a study of molecular identifiers for immune sequencing clone quantification. TCRdb used MiXCR to reprocess the PCR reads, holding one entry per CDR3 protein. The table has about 65,000 distinct CDR3 sequences, less than 20% seen once. The sequencing sample was made of naive CD8+ T cells from blood, with Jurkat cell RNA spiked in. Subset of the sample: FACS-sorted CD8+CD4-CCR7+CD45RA+ naive T cells. These receptor sequences come from a human donor in good health. Some libraries in this study had Jurkat cell RNA spiked in.

This clonotype was counted ten times or more. The rearrangement joins TRBV3-1 to TRBJ1-1; D is ambiguous. The CDR3 totals 16 residues. V gave up 1 base and J gave up 3 bases, with 15 bases separating them. The germline CDR1 and CDR2 sequences are LGHDT and YNNKEL (reference sequence). Here the CDR3 reads CASSQAFITLDTEAFF. The CDR3 DNA reads as TGTGCCAGCAGCCAAGCCTTCATCACCCTGGACACTGAAGCTTTCTTT.

A note on this clonotype: A much larger clonotype is one base distant, so this may be a read error. The chain uses TRBV6-4 and TRBJ1-3; no clear D. The CDR3 covers 15 residues. The germline CDR1 and CDR2 sequences are MRHNA and SNTAGT. CDR3 bases: TGTGCCAGCAGTGAAAGGTCAGGATCTGGAAGCACCATATATTTT. Translated, it gives CASSERSGSGSTIYF.

This clonotype was observed at least ten times. The CDR3 nucleotides are TGCGCCAGCAGCCAAGTGGGGAGCCCTAATGAAAAACTGTTTTTT. This gives the protein CASSQVGSPNEKLFF. V gene TRBV4-3 combines with J gene TRBJ1-4, with no clear D. With 1 base removed from V and 3 bases from J, the gap between germline ends came to 9 bases. The CDR3 extends over 15 amino acids. From germline, CDR1 is LGHNA and CDR2 YSLEER.

The sample holds a few counts of this clonotype. The chain links TRBV7-9 to TRBJ1-3; D is uncertain. Trimming cost V 2 bases and J 8 bases, with 4 bases left between them. The CDR3 covers 11 residues. Germline V CDR1 and CDR2: SEHNR, FQNEAQ (reference sequence). The CDR3 is CASSLIDTIYF. Here the CDR3 DNA reads TGTGCCAGCAGCTTAATTGACACCATATATTTT.

This clonotype was seen at least ten times. The chain uses TRBV7-9 and TRBJ2-5; TRBD1 aligns across 9 bases. The V gene's germline CDR1 is SEHNR and CDR2 FQNEAQ (reference sequence). CDR3 length equals 15 residues. J lost 2 bases, V lost 5 bases, and 6 bases had no gene match. CDR3 sequence: CASSPGQGLQETQYF. The CDR3 DNA sequence: TGTGCCAGCAGCCCTGGACAGGGGCTACAAGAGACCCAGTACTTC.